Presented here are 14 T cell receptor beta chains from one specimen sequenced in a study of cytomegalovirus exposure and HLA in healthy donors. Primers for the PCR totalled 60 Vbeta and 13 Jbeta. The protocol was immunoSEQ multiplex PCR, while the TCRdb copy is restricted to in-frame clones and leaves out a portion. The sample carries under 250,000 clones, about 80% recorded once. The sequenced material came from PBMCs. Source of these receptors: a male donor in good health and CMV-seronegative.

The genes are TRBV27 and TRBJ1-1, with 8 bases fitting TRBD1. The V gene's germline CDR1 is MNHEY and CDR2 SMNVEV (reference sequence). The CDR3 spans 14 residues. Trimming removed 8 bases from V and 1 base from J; junction bases left unmatched: 6. The chain's CDR3 is CASGGQGTNTEAFF. CDR3 in DNA: TGTGCCAGCGGTGGACAGGGAACGAACACTGAAGCTTTCTTT.

The CDR3 nucleotides are TGTGCCAGCAGCTCGGACAGGGGCTCCTACAATGAGCAGTTCTTC. This encodes CASSSDRGSYNEQFF. The chain carries TRBV2 and TRBJ2-1; TRBD1 agrees at 9 bases. The J segment lost 0 bases and the V segment lost 6 bases, leaving 3 bases of the junction unmatched. Germline CDR1 reads SNHLY; CDR2 reads FYNNEI. CDR3 length equals 15 residues.

The chain couples TRBV30 to TRBJ2-5; unclear D gene. Trimming took 0 bases from V and 2 from J, leaving 7 bases between them. The length of the CDR3 is 13 residues. The germline V gene has CDR1 GTSNPN and CDR2 SVGIG (reference sequence). The CDR3 sequence: CAWSVNRQETQYF. In DNA, the CDR3 is TGTGCCTGGAGTGTTAACAGACAAGAGACCCAGTACTTC.

This sequence joins TRBV4-1 and TRBJ1-4, with D possibly matching TRBD1 (6 bases). Germline V gene data show CDR1 as MGHRA and CDR2 as YSYEKL. CDR3 size: 16 residues. V was clipped by 4 bases and J by 3 bases, with 15 bases between them. The CDR3 loop is CASSRDPTGSNEKLFF. The DNA of the CDR3 is TGCGCCAGCAGCCGCGACCCCACAGGGTCTAATGAAAAACTGTTTTTT.

The chain couples TRBV2 to TRBJ2-1; D remains ambiguous. The CDR3 consists of 14 residues. V shed 7 bases and J shed 6 bases, with 16 bases lying between them. Germline values: CDR1 SNHLY, CDR2 FYNNEI. The chain's CDR3 is CASTRLEVSNEQFF. CDR3 nucleotides: TGTGCCAGCACACGTCTAGAAGTTAGCAATGAGCAGTTCTTC.

This clone was observed a single time. The CDR3 protein is CASSPLRTGGLVNSGNTIYF. The CDR3, as DNA: TGTGCCAGCAGTCCGCTCCGGACAGGGGGCCTTGTCAACTCTGGAAACACCATATATTTT. This chain connects TRBV28 to TRBJ1-3, with 11 nucleotides matching TRBD1. The CDR3 runs 20 residues. V shed 5 bases, J shed 0 bases, and the junction held 15 bases outside the gene matches. The germline gives CDR1 MDHEN, CDR2 SYDVKM.

V gene TRBV15 combines with J gene TRBJ1-2, with D possibly TRBD1 on 6 matching bases. The CDR3 spans 16 residues. With 5 bases removed from V and 2 bases from J, the gap between germline ends came to 18 bases. Germline values: CDR1 LNHNV, CDR2 YYDKDF (reference sequence). The CDR3 region has the DNA TGTGCCACCAGCTCAAACTCTCGGACAGACAACTATGGCTACACCTTC. It is translated as CATSSNSRTDNYGYTF.

This clone was counted a single time. Other DNA sequences from this sample encode an identical CDR3 as well. The V and J genes are TRBV5-1 and TRBJ2-1; no clear D. Deletions cut 4 bases from V and 2 bases from J, with 4 bases between. The CDR3 runs to 12 residues. Germline-derived CDR1 and CDR2 are SGHRS and YFSETQ. CDR3 sequence: CASSLPYNEQFF. DNA for the CDR3: TGCGCCAGCAGCCTCCCCTACAATGAGCAGTTCTTC.

V usage is TRBV6-5 and J usage is TRBJ2-7; 7 nucleotides match TRBD1. The V gene end was trimmed by 6 bases and the J gene end by 2 bases; junction bases not matched to a gene: 10. This CDR3 has 15 residues. Per the germline V gene, CDR1 is MNHEY and CDR2 is SVGAGI. The CDR3 loop is CASSPGTARPYEQYF. CDR3 nucleotides: TGTGCCAGCAGCCCCGGGACAGCCCGCCCCTACGAGCAGTACTTC.

The rearrangement links TRBV19 to TRBJ2-5; D not resolved. The germline V gene has CDR1 LNHDA and CDR2 SQIVND (reference sequence). With 2 bases removed from V and 2 bases from J, the gap between germline ends came to 18 bases. The CDR3 runs to 17 residues. CDR3 sequence: CASSIIWARSEQETQYF. The CDR3 DNA reads TGTGCCAGTAGTATAATCTGGGCCCGCTCCGAGCAAGAGACCCAGTACTTC.

This chain links TRBV7-3 with TRBJ2-3; TRBD2 matches 15 bases. The germline V gene has CDR1 SGHTA and CDR2 FQGTGA. This CDR3 has 17 residues. V dropped 5 bases and J dropped 4; count of bases not matched to a gene: 7. This chain's CDR3 is CASSPYRTSGRADTQYF. Here the CDR3 DNA reads TGTGCCAGCAGCCCCTACAGGACTAGCGGGAGGGCAGATACGCAGTATTTT.

The V gene is TRBV6-6, the J gene TRBJ2-3, with TRBD2 identical over 7 bases. The CDR3 runs 16 residues. The V segment lost 2 bases and the J segment 0 bases; nucleotides outside the gene matches: 5. Germline assignment: CDR1 MNHNY and CDR2 SVGAGI (reference sequence). The DNA of the CDR3 is TGTGCCAGCAGTTACCCCCCTAGCGGCAGCACAGATACGCAGTATTTT. It yields the protein CASSYPPSGSTDTQYF.

V and J are TRBV6-6 and TRBJ2-7, with TRBD1 identical over 7 bases. The CDR3 totals 15 residues. Germline CDR1 reads MNHNY; CDR2 reads SVGAGI (reference sequence). J was trimmed by 2 bases and V by 4 bases; bases with no gene match: 8. The CDR3 reads CASSSLTGSTYEQYF. CDR3 DNA sequence: TGTGCCAGCAGTTCGTTGACAGGGAGTACCTACGAGCAGTACTTC.

The chain employs TRBV1 and TRBJ2-1; the listed D gene, TRBD2, was not tested against the DNA. TRBV1 is a known pseudogene. The CDR3 length is 16 residues. In nucleotides, the CDR3 is TGCACCAGCAGCCAAGATAGGGGCAGGGAGGACAATGAGCAGTTCTTC. It codes for CTSSQDRGREDNEQFF.